The 2 T cell receptor beta chains below were found in one sample sequenced in a study of T-cell reconstitution after alpha-beta-depleted transplantation in children. Unique molecular identifiers tagged the TCRbeta library. TCRdb re-called the PCR reads through MiXCR, storing one row per CDR3 protein. Of fewer than 450,000 distinct CDR3 sequences listed, about 17% are singletons. The source was PBMCs, mostly from graft donor cells, collected 360 days after TCRalphabeta/CD19-depleted stem cell transplant. These receptors came from a male patient aged 2 to 9 who had a stem cell transplant for acute lymphoblastic leukemia, so the T cells may come from the graft donor.

This clonotype was seen repeatedly, ten times or more. The chain couples TRBV29-1 to TRBJ2-3, with D uncertain. The V end was cut by 6 bases, the J end by 0 bases, with 16 bases between. The CDR3 runs 15 residues. CDR1 SQVTM and CDR2 ANQGSEA come from the germline V gene. In nucleotides, the CDR3 is TGCAGCGTGGTCGACTCCCCTCGAAGCACAGATACGCAGTATTTT. Its protein is CSVVDSPRSTDTQYF.

The CDR3 coding sequence is TGTGCCAGCAGTTCACCGTCCCTCAAGGCTTTCTTT. Its protein is CASSSPSLKAFF. The rearrangement links TRBV28 to TRBJ1-1; the D is unclear. The CDR3 totals 12 residues. CDR1 is MDHEN, CDR2 SYDVKM, per germline. With 4 bases removed from V and 11 bases from J, the gap between germline ends came to 14 bases.